This T cell receptor (beta chain) was retrieved from a study of regulatory T cells in long-lasting Graves disease. Study findings and constraints: Investigators studied peripheral blood only, not thyroid tissue. Segments TRBV28, TRBJ1-2 and TRBJ2-5 showed preferential usage in persistent disease.

This clonotype appeared many times. The antigen remains unidentified. A much larger clone differs from this one at a single base, so this may be a read error. The authors built TCR beta libraries using iRepertoire HTBI primers and Arm-PCR of CDR3 regions. Authors' data handling: Sequenced samples collectively carried some 60 TRBV and roughly 15 TRBJ segments. TCRdb passed the multiplex PCR reads through MiXCR, listing each CDR3 protein once. These V and J calls originate from TCRdb's pipeline instead of the authors' own analysis. The profile shows hundreds of thousands of distinct CDR3 sequences, 15% to 20% of them singletons. Time point denoted: newly diagnosed GD, antithyroid drugs for less than 3 months. Extracted PBMC RNA gave rise to the TCR library. Deletions cut 3 bases from V and 2 bases from J, with 0 bases between. The germline gives CDR1 MDHEN, CDR2 SYDVKM. The CDR3 contains 11 residues.

This specimen consisted of peripheral blood mononuclear cells (PBMCs), obtained at new diagnosis, from a patient treated with antithyroid drugs. The chain couples TRBV28 to TRBJ2-3; D not certain. This clonotype originated in a female donor with Graves disease. CDR3 bases: TGTGCCAGCAGTTTCACAGATACGCAGTATTTT. This sequence encodes CASSFTDTQYF.